Included here is one T cell receptor (beta chain) sequence, with context. Antigen unknown. The data stem from a study of cytomegalovirus exposure and HLA in healthy donors. 13 Jbeta primers and 60 Vbeta primers were used for the PCR. Sequencing was performed with immunoSEQ multiplex PCR; in TCRdb, only in-frame clones are kept and a portion is missing. This table has some 160,000 clones, roughly 80% appearing once. CDR1 is MDHEN and CDR2 is SYDVKM in the germline V gene. V dropped 7 bases and J dropped 3 bases, with 16 bases sitting between them. The CDR3 has 14 amino acids. Broader study findings: Cytomegalovirus association was assigned to 170 or so TCR beta chains.

Specimen: PBMCs. This clonotype was sampled from a woman aged 45-59 years in good health and CMV-seronegative. The chain carries TRBV28 and TRBJ2-7; a possible D gene is TRBD2 (7 bases). The CDR3 spells CASNLVRGGYEQYF. DNA for the CDR3: TGTGCCAGCAACCTGGTGAGGGGGGGCTACGAGCAGTACTTC.